This record concerns one T cell receptor (beta chain) sequence. What it recognizes is unknown. These patients, aged 18 to 65, had recently diagnosed hyperthyroidism lasting under 2 months. It was uncontrolled infection, other autoimmune disease, pregnancy or lactation that excluded patients. The sample is drawn from a study of T cells in Graves' hyperthyroidism and ophthalmopathy. Study-wide background: The initial diagnosis was the point when peripheral blood was collected, ahead of any treatment. Study results and caveats: A model of 13 V-J pairs discriminated ophthalmopathy from stable hyperthyroidism.

It was RNA transcripts that yielded the amplified TCR beta CDR3 regions. First-round RT-PCR with HTBI primers amplified the TCR CDR3 region. TCRdb analysed the multiplex PCR reads with MiXCR anew, one entry per CDR3 protein. The sample lists hundreds of thousands of distinct CDR3 sequences, approximately 14% occurring once. The TCR originated in a woman between 18 and 29 years old with Graves' hyperthyroidism. Sequencing was performed on blood.

The CDR3 DNA reads TGTGCCAGCAGTTTCTGGCTAGCGGGAGGCATAAACTACAACAATGAGCAGTTCTTC. Amino acid sequence: CASSFWLAGGINYNNEQFF. This sequence joins TRBV2 and TRBJ2-1; 11 bases are a match to TRBD2. Germline lookup yields CDR1 SNHLY and CDR2 FYNNEI. CDR3 length equals 19 residues. Germline trimming cut 5 bases from V and 5 bases from J; bases unmatched to any gene: 17.